Listed below are T cell receptor beta chains from one sample, sequenced in a study of cytomegalovirus exposure and HLA in healthy donors. The data were produced by immunoSEQ multiplex PCR, yet TCRdb's version contains in-frame clones alone and is incomplete. The table lists about 120,000 clones, around 80% of them singletons. Sequencing used PBMCs. The origin of the receptors is a man aged 50-60 years in good health and CMV-seronegative. The CDR3 runs from the conserved cysteine through the conserved F or W. D genes are given only for firm matches. Clone size is stated in some rows and not others, as once, few, many or a class when expanded.

V gene: TRBV7-3; D gene: -; J gene: TRBJ2-2; clone size: once; CDR3 DNA: TGTGCCAGCAGCTTTCCCCCTACAGGCACCGGGGAGCTGTTTTTT; CDR3 protein: CASSFPPTGTGELFF
V gene: TRBV11-3; D gene: TRBD2; J gene: TRBJ2-1; clone size: -; CDR3 DNA: TGTGCCAGCAGCCCTAGGACTAGCGGGAGCAATGAGCAGTTCTTC; CDR3 protein: CASSPRTSGSNEQFF
V gene: TRBV10-1; D gene: -; J gene: TRBJ1-4; clone size: -; CDR3 DNA: TGCGCCAGCAGTGAGTCAGAGACTATGGGTACGTTTTTT; CDR3 protein: CASSESETMGTFF
V gene: TRBV5-4; D gene: TRBD2; J gene: TRBJ2-1; clone size: -; CDR3 DNA: TGTGCCAGCAGCGCCGGGACTAGCGGGGGCTACAATGAGCAGTTCTTC; CDR3 protein: CASSAGTSGGYNEQFF
V gene: TRBV4-3; D gene: TRBD1; J gene: TRBJ1-2; clone size: -; CDR3 DNA: TGCGCCAGCAGCCGGGACAGGGGAAACTATGGCTACACCTTC; CDR3 protein: CASSRDRGNYGYTF
V gene: TRBV19; D gene: TRBD1; J gene: TRBJ2-6; clone size: -; CDR3 DNA: TGTGCCAGTAGTAGAGAACAGGGGGCTTGGGGATCTGGGGCCAACGTCCTGACTTTC; CDR3 protein: CASSREQGAWGSGANVLTF
V gene: TRBV12-5; D gene: TRBD1; J gene: TRBJ2-7; clone size: -; CDR3 DNA: TGTGCTAGTGGTTTTCCGGGACAGGGAGGTAGCGAGCAGTACTTC; CDR3 protein: CASGFPGQGGSEQYF
V gene: TRBV4-2; D gene: TRBD1; J gene: TRBJ1-1; clone size: -; CDR3 DNA: TGTGCCAGCAGCCAAAACCCGGACAGGCCCGAAGCTTTCTTT; CDR3 protein: CASSQNPDRPEAFF
V gene: TRBV7-2; D gene: TRBD1; J gene: TRBJ2-5; clone size: -; CDR3 DNA: TGTGCCAGCAGCTCGGATGCAGGGGGCGCAGAGACCCAGTACTTC; CDR3 protein: CASSSDAGGAETQYF
V gene: TRBV5-8; D gene: -; J gene: TRBJ1-4; clone size: -; CDR3 DNA: TGTGCCAGCAGCTTAGAGCCTGCAACTAATGAAAAACTGTTTTTT; CDR3 protein: CASSLEPATNEKLFF
V gene: TRBV5-1; D gene: -; J gene: TRBJ2-3; clone size: -; CDR3 DNA: TGCGCCAGCAGCTTAGTACAGGGTCCAGATACGCAGTATTTT; CDR3 protein: CASSLVQGPDTQYF
V gene: TRBV5-1; D gene: -; J gene: TRBJ2-1; clone size: -; CDR3 DNA: TGCGCCAGCAGGGATGAGAGGATCAGCTCCTACAATGAGCAGTTCTTC; CDR3 protein: CASRDERISSYNEQFF
V gene: TRBV6-5; D gene: TRBD2; J gene: TRBJ2-1; clone size: -; CDR3 DNA: TGTGCCAGCAGTTCCCTTGGGAGCGGGGGTGATGAGCAGTTCTTC; CDR3 protein: CASSSLGSGGDEQFF
V gene: TRBV7-2; D gene: -; J gene: TRBJ2-7; clone size: once; CDR3 DNA: TGTGCCAGCAGCTTTAAGGGGGTCTACGAGCAGTACTTC; CDR3 protein: CASSFKGVYEQYF
V gene: TRBV10-3; D gene: TRBD1; J gene: TRBJ2-7; clone size: -; CDR3 DNA: TGTGCCATCAGTGAGTCGACCCGTGCGACAGGGGAGGAGCAGTACTTC; CDR3 protein: CAISESTRATGEEQYF
V gene: TRBV5-1; D gene: -; J gene: TRBJ2-7; clone size: -; CDR3 DNA: TGCGCCAGCAGCGCGAACGCCGGTACTCATTCCTACGAGCAGTACTTC; CDR3 protein: CASSANAGTHSYEQYF
V gene: TRBV6-5; D gene: -; J gene: TRBJ2-3; clone size: -; CDR3 DNA: TGTGCCAGCAGTTACCATCGGACTACTAGCACAGATACGCAGTATTTT; CDR3 protein: CASSYHRTTSTDTQYF
V gene: TRBV5-1; D gene: TRBD2; J gene: TRBJ2-7; clone size: -; CDR3 DNA: TGCGCCAGCAGCTTCTCGAGCGGGAGGGTGTCCTACGAGCAGTACTTC; CDR3 protein: CASSFSSGRVSYEQYF
V gene: TRBV28; D gene: TRBD2; J gene: TRBJ2-2; clone size: -; CDR3 DNA: TGTGCCAGCAGTGGTAGCGGGGGGATCAACACCGGGGAGCTGTTTTTT; CDR3 protein: CASSGSGGINTGELFF
V gene: TRBV28; D gene: -; J gene: TRBJ2-7; clone size: -; CDR3 DNA: TGTGCCAGCAGTTTAACTGACTCCTACGAGCAGTACTTC; CDR3 protein: CASSLTDSYEQYF
V gene: TRBV7-2; D gene: TRBD2; J gene: TRBJ2-5; clone size: -; CDR3 DNA: TGTGCCAGCAGCTCGACTAGCGGGAGCCCGTCCCAGTACTTC; CDR3 protein: CASSSTSGSPSQYF
V gene: TRBV14; D gene: -; J gene: TRBJ2-1; clone size: -; CDR3 DNA: TGTGCCAGCAGCCTTCTCCAGGGATTCGGCAAGAATGAGCAGTTCTTC; CDR3 protein: CASSLLQGFGKNEQFF
V gene: TRBV11-3; D gene: -; J gene: TRBJ1-1; clone size: -; CDR3 DNA: TGTGCCAGCAGCTTAGATTCACATAACACTGAAGCTTTCTTT; CDR3 protein: CASSLDSHNTEAFF
V gene: TRBV27; D gene: TRBD2; J gene: TRBJ2-3; clone size: -; CDR3 DNA: TGTGCCAGCAGGCCGGGACTAGAAACAGATACGCAGTATTTT; CDR3 protein: CASRPGLETDTQYF
V gene: TRBV28; D gene: TRBD1; J gene: TRBJ2-1; clone size: -; CDR3 DNA: TGTGCCAGCAAGTCCGACAGGGGGGGGGCCTACAATGAGCAGTTCTTC; CDR3 protein: CASKSDRGGAYNEQFF
V gene: TRBV7-3; D gene: -; J gene: TRBJ1-1; clone size: -; CDR3 DNA: TGTGCCAGCAGCTTATCAGGCGGACTTCGGCGGGTTGGCACTGAAGCTTTCTTT; CDR3 protein: CASSLSGGLRRVGTEAFF
V gene: TRBV7-3; D gene: TRBD2; J gene: TRBJ2-1; clone size: -; CDR3 DNA: TGTGCCAGCAGCTGGACTAGCGGCTCCTACAATGAGCAGTTCTTC; CDR3 protein: CASSWTSGSYNEQFF
V gene: TRBV6-1; D gene: -; J gene: TRBJ2-7; clone size: -; CDR3 DNA: TGTGCCAGCACCGGGAGTTTAGGCGAGCAGTACTTC; CDR3 protein: CASTGSLGEQYF
V gene: TRBV5-4; D gene: -; J gene: TRBJ1-3; clone size: -; CDR3 DNA: TGTGCCAGCAGCTCCGGAAGGGGAGGCTCTGGAAACACCATATATTTT; CDR3 protein: CASSSGRGGSGNTIYF
V gene: TRBV19; D gene: TRBD2; J gene: TRBJ2-3; clone size: once; CDR3 DNA: TGTGCCAGTAACGTCGGGGGGACAGATACGCAGTATTTT; CDR3 protein: CASNVGGTDTQYF
V gene: TRBV29-1; D gene: -; J gene: TRBJ1-1; clone size: once; CDR3 DNA: TGCAGCGTTGCGAGACAGGTTATCGCTGAAGCTTTCTTT; CDR3 protein: CSVARQVIAEAFF
V gene: TRBV6-1; D gene: -; J gene: TRBJ1-2; clone size: -; CDR3 DNA: TGTGCCAGCAGTGAAGCGGCCCTGGGAGTCTATGGCTACACCTTC; CDR3 protein: CASSEAALGVYGYTF
V gene: TRBV9; D gene: TRBD2; J gene: TRBJ2-3; clone size: -; CDR3 DNA: TGTGCCAGCAGCGAGGAGGGTAGCGGGGGTTCAGATACGCAGTATTTT; CDR3 protein: CASSEEGSGGSDTQYF
V gene: TRBV6-5; D gene: TRBD1; J gene: TRBJ2-5; clone size: -; CDR3 DNA: TGTGCCAGCAGGGAACAGGGGAGCGGTGAGACCCAGTACTTC; CDR3 protein: CASREQGSGETQYF
V gene: TRBV7-9; D gene: -; J gene: TRBJ1-3; clone size: -; CDR3 DNA: TGTGCCAGCAGCCCGGTACCCCTCTCTGGAAACACCATATATTTT; CDR3 protein: CASSPVPLSGNTIYF
V gene: TRBV10-3; D gene: TRBD1; J gene: TRBJ1-1; clone size: -; CDR3 DNA: TGTGCCATCAGTGACCCGGGACAGGGGAACACTGAAGCTTTCTTT; CDR3 protein: CAISDPGQGNTEAFF
V gene: TRBV2; D gene: TRBD2; J gene: TRBJ2-3; clone size: -; CDR3 DNA: TGTGCCAGCATACTAATTAGCGGGGGGCCCCCGGATACGCAGTATTTT; CDR3 protein: CASILISGGPPDTQYF
V gene: TRBV9; D gene: TRBD1; J gene: TRBJ2-1; clone size: -; CDR3 DNA: TGTGCCAGCAGCGTAGATCCCGGGACAGGGATTAAGAATGAGCAGTTCTTC; CDR3 protein: CASSVDPGTGIKNEQFF
V gene: TRBV5-1; D gene: -; J gene: TRBJ1-1; clone size: -; CDR3 DNA: TGCGCCAGCAGCGCTGTACAGGGATTGAACACTGAAGCTTTCTTT; CDR3 protein: CASSAVQGLNTEAFF
V gene: TRBV6-6; D gene: -; J gene: TRBJ2-1; clone size: -; CDR3 DNA: TGTGCCAGCAGTTACTCGAACGGTAATGAGCAGTTCTTC; CDR3 protein: CASSYSNGNEQFF
V gene: TRBV5-1; D gene: -; J gene: TRBJ1-5; clone size: -; CDR3 DNA: TGCGCCAGCAGTATTCAGGGGAACGGTCAGCCCCAGCATTTT; CDR3 protein: CASSIQGNGQPQHF
V gene: TRBV19; D gene: TRBD2; J gene: TRBJ2-7; clone size: -; CDR3 DNA: TGTGCCAGTAGTGTAAACCCCGGGGGGGCCGCCTACGAGCAGTACTTC; CDR3 protein: CASSVNPGGAAYEQYF
V gene: TRBV10-3; D gene: -; J gene: TRBJ2-7; clone size: few; CDR3 DNA: TGTGCCATCAGTGAACCCGCGGGACGGAATTACGAGCAGTACTTC; CDR3 protein: CAISEPAGRNYEQYF
V gene: TRBV6-5; D gene: TRBD2; J gene: TRBJ2-5; clone size: -; CDR3 DNA: TGTGCCAGCGCATCCCCTGGCGGGAGTCTGGAGACCCAGTACTTC; CDR3 protein: CASASPGGSLETQYF
V gene: TRBV7-2; D gene: -; J gene: TRBJ1-1; clone size: -; CDR3 DNA: TGTGCCAGCAGCTTAGATCGGCAGGGCGGCACTGAAGCTTTCTTT; CDR3 protein: CASSLDRQGGTEAFF